Presented here are 21 T cell receptor beta chains from one specimen sequenced in a study of blood T cell repertoires in COVID-19. Produced via immunoSEQ multiplex PCR; TCRdb's table is partial and in-frame only. The repertoire holds over 150,000 clones, with roughly four fifths as singletons. Sequenced material: peripheral blood. The receptors stem from a man between 70 and 80 years old with active or convalescent COVID-19.

This clone was seen once. This chain uses TRBV3-1 (or the pseudogene TRBV3-2) with TRBJ1-1; D remains unclear. Germline V gives CDR1 LGHDT, CDR2 YNNKEL (reference sequence). V dropped 1 base and J dropped 8 bases, with 8 bases sitting between them. The length of the CDR3 is 12 residues. The CDR3 DNA follows: TGTGCCAGCAGCCAAGCGAGCCTAGAAGCTTTCTTT. This translates into CASSQASLEAFF.

This chain uses TRBV19 with TRBJ1-4; the D is unclear. This CDR3 has 11 amino acids. Germline-derived CDR1 and CDR2 are LNHDA and SQIVND (reference sequence). Between the trimmed V and J ends, which lost 5 bases and 5 bases, there was a span of 3 bases. This chain's CDR3 is CASSQNEKLFF. CDR3 bases: TGTGCCAGTAGTCAAAATGAAAAACTGTTTTTT.

This chain links TRBV6-5 with TRBJ2-5, with a possible D match to TRBD1 (8 bases). The V end was cut by 6 bases, the J end by 0 bases, with 14 bases between. CDR1 is MNHEY, CDR2 SVGAGI, per germline. This CDR3 has 15 residues. CDR3 bases: TGTGCCAGCAGCCCGGGGGGACAGGACCAAGAGACCCAGTACTTC. Protein sequence: CASSPGGQDQETQYF.

V gene TRBV18 combines with J gene TRBJ1-4, with 10 bases fitting TRBD1. Germline V lookup: CDR1 KGHSH, CDR2 LQKENI. This CDR3 has 16 amino acids. J lost 2 bases, V lost 6 bases, and 6 bases had no gene match. The CDR3 nucleotides read TGTGCCAGCTCTCAAAGACAGGGGGCGACTAATGAAAAACTGTTTTTT. Protein: CASSQRQGATNEKLFF. The whole variable domain, remainder taken from reference TRBV18 and TRBJ1-4, is NAGVMQNPRHLVRRRGQEARLRCSPMKGHSHVYWYRQLPEEGLKFMVYLQKENIIDESGMPKERFSAEFPKEGPSILRIQQVVRGDSAAYFCASSQRQGATNEKLFFGSGTQLSVL.

The gene calls are TRBV30 and TRBJ2-2; unclear D gene. Germline CDR1 reads GTSNPN; CDR2 reads SVGIG (reference sequence). V was pared by 0 bases and J by 10 bases, with 18 bases between. This CDR3 has 15 amino acids. CDR3 bases: TGTGCCTGGAGTGTACAGACGGTCCGGTTCGAGGAGCTGTTTTTT. Amino acid sequence: CAWSVQTVRFEELFF.

Written as DNA, the CDR3 is TGTGCTAGTGGTTCCCCGCAGGGGAGGGTGAACACTGAAGCTTTCTTT. This sequence encodes CASGSPQGRVNTEAFF. The chain combines TRBV12-5 with TRBJ1-1; a weak D match, TRBD1 (6 bases). In germline, CDR1 is LGHNT, CDR2 FRNRAP. The CDR3 loop spans 16 amino acids. V was trimmed by 4 bases and J by 0 bases, leaving 15 bases between them.

The J gene is TRBJ2-2, the V gene TRBV5-1, with D possibly matching TRBD1 (5 bases). Germline V lookup: CDR1 SGHRS, CDR2 YFSETQ. V was trimmed by 0 bases and J by 3 bases, leaving 9 bases between them. CDR3 length: 15 amino acids. This CDR3 is CASSLVGLDTGELFF. The CDR3 nucleotides are TGCGCCAGCAGCTTGGTGGGGCTCGACACCGGGGAGCTGTTTTTT.

This clone occurred a few times. The rearrangement uses TRBV5-4 and TRBJ2-3; 8 bases match TRBD1. Unmatched junction bases numbered 3, after V lost 3 bases and J lost 0 bases. Germline CDR1 is SGHNT and CDR2 is YYREEE (reference sequence). CDR3 length: 15 amino acids. In nucleotides, the CDR3 is TGTGCCAGCAGCTCGGGACAGGCAAGCACAGATACGCAGTATTTT. Residues: CASSSGQASTDTQYF.

The chain joins TRBV2 to TRBJ2-5; maybe TRBD1 (5 bases). V gave up 3 bases and J gave up 2 bases, with 13 bases separating them. This CDR3 has 15 amino acids. Germline-derived CDR1 and CDR2 are SNHLY and FYNNEI. The CDR3 region is CASSEQGPRQETQYF. In DNA, the CDR3 is TGTGCCAGCAGTGAGCAGGGTCCTAGGCAAGAGACCCAGTACTTC.

The rearrangement uses TRBV7-2 and TRBJ2-1; 9 bases are a match to TRBD1. The V gene's germline CDR1 is SGHTA and CDR2 FQGNSA. V dropped 5 bases and J dropped 10; count of bases not matched to a gene: 15. The CDR3 loop spans 16 amino acids. Here the CDR3 DNA reads TGTGCCAGCAGCATACTAACGGGACAGGGACGAGGCGAGCAGTTCTTC. It encodes CASSILTGQGRGEQFF.

The rearrangement links TRBV9 to TRBJ2-5, with D possibly being TRBD1 (5 bases). This CDR3 comprises 15 residues. CDR1 and CDR2 from the germline V gene are SGDLS and YYNGEE. Deletions cut 1 base from V and 1 base from J, with 11 bases between. CDR3 in DNA: TGTGCCAGCAGCGTAAGTCCAGGGTCCCAAGAGACCCAGTACTTC. It encodes CASSVSPGSQETQYF.

This chain joins TRBV6-5 and TRBJ2-5, with TRBD2 identical over 7 bases. V shed 7 bases and J 5 bases; nucleotides not matched to a gene: 7. This CDR3 is 13 amino acids long. Germline CDR1 and CDR2: MNHEY and SVGAGI. CDR3 sequence: CASTLGGWETQYF. For the CDR3, the DNA is TGTGCCAGCACGCTCGGGGGGTGGGAGACCCAGTACTTC.

The chain is built from TRBV19 and TRBJ1-5, with D unclear. Germline CDR1 is LNHDA and CDR2 is SQIVND (reference sequence). Trimming removed 3 bases at V and 3 bases at J, with 9 bases between. The CDR3 runs to 14 residues. CDR3: CASSMSLYNQPQHF. The CDR3 region has the DNA TGTGCCAGTAGTATGAGCCTGTACAATCAGCCCCAGCATTTT.

The V and J genes are TRBV7-8 and TRBJ2-7, with D perhaps TRBD2 (5 bases). V was clipped by 3 bases and J by 3 bases, with 18 bases between them. CDR3 length: 16 residues. The germline CDR1 and CDR2 sequences are SGHVS and FQNEAQ. The CDR3 sequence is CASSFPPRDPNYEQYF. The DNA of the CDR3 is TGTGCCAGCAGCTTCCCGCCCCGGGATCCCAACTACGAGCAGTACTTC.

The chain has TRBV5-8 and TRBJ1-5; D gene ambiguous. The length of the CDR3 is 15 residues. The germline V gene encodes CDR1 SGHTS and CDR2 YDEGEE. Trimming cost V 5 bases and J 2 bases, with 14 bases left between them. In nucleotides, the CDR3 is TGTGCCAGCAGTCCGGACGGACTGGGCAATCAGCCCCAGCATTTT. It encodes CASSPDGLGNQPQHF. The full variable domain, rest sourced from reference TRBV5-8 and TRBJ1-5, is EAGVTQSPTHLIKTRGQQATLRCSPISGHTSVYWYQQALGLGLQFLLWYDEGEERNRGNFPPRFSGRQFPNYSSELNVNALELEDSALYLCASSPDGLGNQPQHFGDGTRLSIL.

V usage is TRBV7-3 and J usage is TRBJ2-2; possibly TRBD2 for D (6 bases). There are 20 residues in the CDR3. The V gene's germline CDR1 is SGHTA and CDR2 FQGTGA. V was shortened by 0 bases and J by 0 bases, with 20 bases between the two germline ends. The CDR3 nucleotides read TGTGCCAGCAGCTTAACGCCCGAAGACACTAGCAAGCCGAACACCGGGGAGCTGTTTTTT. Its translation is CASSLTPEDTSKPNTGELFF.

This chain joins TRBV15 and TRBJ1-3; no reliable D call. The V gene lost 0 bases and the J gene lost 4 bases, with 13 bases spanning the gap. CDR3 length: 16 residues. Germline lookup yields CDR1 LNHNV and CDR2 YYDKDF (reference sequence). CDR3 residues: CATSRDRRLAGNTIYF. The CDR3 region has the DNA TGTGCCACCAGCAGAGATCGGAGACTTGCAGGAAACACCATATATTTT.

The chain carries TRBV4-3 and TRBJ2-5; TRBD2 matches at 8 bases. The CDR3 is 14 residues long. The germline CDR1 and CDR2 sequences are LGHNA and YSLEER. The junction had 7 bases not matched to a gene; V was cut back by 5 bases and J by 5 bases. The CDR3: CASSYTAGVETQYF. The DNA for the CDR3 is TGCGCCAGCAGCTACACAGCGGGAGTGGAGACCCAGTACTTC.

This sequence joins TRBV6-2 or TRBV6-3 and TRBJ1-2; 10 bases align to TRBD1. The CDR3 has 16 amino acids. Germline values: CDR1 MNHEY, CDR2 SVGEGT. Trimming removed 5 bases from V and 3 bases from J; junction bases left unmatched: 9. DNA for the CDR3: TGTGCCAGCAGTCCGGGACAGGGGAGGAGGTACTATGGCTACACCTTC. As protein: CASSPGQGRRYYGYTF.

This chain joins TRBV4-1 and TRBJ1-4; D is possibly TRBD1 (5 bases). Trimming pared 3 bases from V and 4 bases from J, leaving 9 bases between. The CDR3 extends over 14 amino acids. Germline-derived CDR1 and CDR2 are MGHRA and YSYEKL. For the CDR3, the DNA is TGCGCCAGCAGCCACTCTAGGGGTAATGAAAAACTGTTTTTT. Translated: CASSHSRGNEKLFF.

This clone came up once. CDR3 protein: CASSESASSYNEQFF. The CDR3 coding sequence is TGTGCCAGCAGTGAATCCGCGAGCTCCTACAATGAGCAGTTCTTC. The gene calls are TRBV6-1 and TRBJ2-1; D remains unclear. The CDR3 is 15 amino acids. Trimming took off 2 bases at V and 0 bases at J, with 8 bases between the two ends. CDR1 is MNHNS, CDR2 SASEGT, per germline.